A single T cell receptor (beta chain) is shown here with its context. This receptor's antigen is unknown. No per-base quality is available; no much larger clone lies one base away. The receptor library was made with 5' RACE. TCRdb lists the instrument as Illumina HiSeq 2000. A universal primer binding site was introduced by template switching, and a unique molecular identifier was present in the final cDNA, enabling accurate counting of TCR cDNA molecules. Specific primers in the conserved constant-segment region were used to synthesize first-strand cDNA for TCR alpha and beta chains. To control for contamination, every cDNA library carried two barcodes: a SMART-Mk sample barcode plus Illumina barcodes. TruSeq adapter sequences, together with Illumina sample barcodes, were added in two successive PCR steps. Sequencing of the TCR alpha and beta cDNA libraries was done on the Illumina HiSeq platform using custom primers. Turning to the authors' computational methods: MiGEC was used to process raw reads and extract unique molecular identifiers, and MiXCR was used to find CDR3 positions. For each individual, recombination models were inferred using an EM algorithm with the repgenHMM and IGoR tools. Shared clonotype analysis was performed with the tcR package in R, normalizing sharing by the product of cloneset sizes. Out-of-frame nonproductive sequences were analyzed to study raw recombination free of thymic and clonal selection effects. Using fastp at Q25 and MiXCR, TCRdb reprocessed the public reads and kept productive beta chains. Rows with a matching CDR3 protein are joined into one entry that keeps the most common DNA and genes. The authors' filters were not applied to this entry. For this sample there are around 240,000 distinct CDR3 sequences; 5.5% to 8% appear just once. The ten largest account for around 3.4% of the sample.

The data derive from a study of identical twins (dated by TCRdb to about 2016). About the investigation overall: To test whether fetal clonotypes persist, the study used deep sequencing on TCR alpha and beta repertoires from monozygotic twins, unrelated adults of various ages, and cord blood. To rule out contamination, the twin experiments were replicated at different times with different library preparation protocols.

Every donor was a healthy Caucasian. Three pairs of female monozygotic twins, all aged roughly 18 to 30 years, made up the twin cohort. Using Miltenyi CD45RO+ enrichment and human naive T-cell isolation kits, memory (CD45RO+) and naive T cells were isolated from PBMC. Trimming takes 3 bases from V and 7 bases from J, and the germline ends sit 12 bases apart. The CDR3 covers 13 residues, taking in both the cysteine and the phenylalanine. The read is trimmed to its CDR3 DNA, 39 bases read in frame from base 1. CDR1 and CDR2, looked up from the germline V gene, are MDHEN and SYDVKM. What the work shows at the level of the full study, not this receptor alone: In monozygotic twins, out-of-frame TCR alpha sharing was systematically underestimated by recombination models, although the models agreed with sharing between unrelated individuals. Invariant T cells such as MAIT and iNKT could partly confound zero-insertion analyses, though diverse VJ usage argued against this for most clonotypes. Because the same donors could not be followed over many years, conclusions were based on cross-sectional statistical analysis. Fewer insertions were carried by abundant cord blood beta clonotypes; a weaker similar trend was observed in young adult naive repertoires, while no such trend was observed in memory repertoires. The excess sharing between twins in beta out-of-frame sequences was weaker because fewer shared sequences reduced the signal-to-noise ratio. Compared with coincidental sharing between unrelated individuals, out-of-frame TCR alpha sequences shared between twins showed an excess of sequences with low generation probability.

These sequences were also reported in another study, on yellow fever vaccine responses in identical twins. The second source states: The T cell response to vaccination in identical twins was reported by the authors to appear partly convergent and partly personalized. Focusing on identical twins, the study followed the T cell clones that responded to the vaccine, and did so with precision.

The sequence derives from a woman under 30 in good health. The chain is made from TRBV28 and TRBJ1-2; TRBD1 might be the D gene, on 6 matching bases. The sample comprised memory (CD45RO+) T cells sorted from blood. The cell subset or site label for this specimen denotes: CD45RO+ enriched T cells. CDR3 reads: CASSLRGRVGYTF. The DNA sequence follows: TGTGCCAGCAGTTTGCGGGGGCGGGTTGGCTACACCTTC.